The clone carrying this TCR beta chain was seen at least ten times. This CDR3 has 14 amino acids. The V end lost 0 bases, the J end lost 7 bases, and 10 bases lay between the germline ends. The germline V gene has CDR1 LGHNA and CDR2 YSLEER. All of the donors were Caucasians in good health. The data are from a study of identical twins. MiXCR, applied by TCRdb to the 5' RACE reads, yields one record per CDR3 protein. The profile shows approximately 670,000 distinct CDR3 sequences, over 5% of them singletons. This chain uses TRBV4-3 with TRBJ2-1; D is unclear. The sample taken for sequencing was naive T cells sorted from blood. The origin of this receptor is a man aged 18 to 29 in good health. The CDR3 sequence: CASSQDLGPNEQFF. The DNA of the CDR3 is TGCGCCAGCAGCCAAGATCTGGGCCCGAATGAGCAGTTCTTC.